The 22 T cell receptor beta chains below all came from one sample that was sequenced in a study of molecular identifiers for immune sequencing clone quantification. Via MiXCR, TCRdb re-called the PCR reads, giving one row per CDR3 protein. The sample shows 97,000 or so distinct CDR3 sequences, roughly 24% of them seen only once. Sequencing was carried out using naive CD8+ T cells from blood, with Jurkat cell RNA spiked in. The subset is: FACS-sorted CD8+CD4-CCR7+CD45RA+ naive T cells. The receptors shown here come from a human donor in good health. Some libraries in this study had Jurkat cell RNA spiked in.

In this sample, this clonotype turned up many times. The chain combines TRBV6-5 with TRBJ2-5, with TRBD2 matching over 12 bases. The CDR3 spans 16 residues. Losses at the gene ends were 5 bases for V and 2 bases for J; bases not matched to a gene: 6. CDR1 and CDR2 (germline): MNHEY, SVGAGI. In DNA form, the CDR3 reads TGTGCCAGCAGTCCAGGACTAGCGGGGTCTCAAGAGACCCAGTACTTC. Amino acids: CASSPGLAGSQETQYF.

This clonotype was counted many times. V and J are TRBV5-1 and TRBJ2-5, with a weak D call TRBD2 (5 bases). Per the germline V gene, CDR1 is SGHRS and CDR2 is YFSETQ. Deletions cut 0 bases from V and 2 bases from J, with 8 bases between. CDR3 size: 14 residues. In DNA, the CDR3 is TGCGCCAGCAGCTTGGTAGGACTTCAAGAGACCCAGTACTTC. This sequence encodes CASSLVGLQETQYF. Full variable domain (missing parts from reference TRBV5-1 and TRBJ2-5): KAGVTQTPRYLIKTRGQQVTLSCSPISGHRSVSWYQQTPGQGLQFLFEYFSETQRNKGNFPGRFSGRQFSNSRSEMNVSTLELGDSALYLCASSLVGLQETQYFGPGTRLLVL.

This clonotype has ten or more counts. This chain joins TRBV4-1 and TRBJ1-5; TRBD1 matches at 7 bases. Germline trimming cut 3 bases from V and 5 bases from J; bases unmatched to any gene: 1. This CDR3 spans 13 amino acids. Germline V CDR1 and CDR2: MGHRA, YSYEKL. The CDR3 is CASSHTGDQPQHF. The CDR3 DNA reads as TGCGCCAGCAGCCACACAGGGGATCAGCCCCAGCATTTT.

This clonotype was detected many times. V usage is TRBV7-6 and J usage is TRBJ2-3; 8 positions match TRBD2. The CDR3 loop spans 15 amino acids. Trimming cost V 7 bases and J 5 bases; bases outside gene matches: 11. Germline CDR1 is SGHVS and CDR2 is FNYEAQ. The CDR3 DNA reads TGTGCCAGCATCCGAGGGCGGGGGGCCATAGATACGCAGTATTTT. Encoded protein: CASIRGRGAIDTQYF.

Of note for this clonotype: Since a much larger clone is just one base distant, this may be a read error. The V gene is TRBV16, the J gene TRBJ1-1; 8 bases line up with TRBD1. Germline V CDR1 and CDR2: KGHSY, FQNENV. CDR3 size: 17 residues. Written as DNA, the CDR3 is TGTGCCAGAAGCCAATCGATTGACAGGGGCCAAAACACTGAAGCTTTCTTT. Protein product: CARSQSIDRGQNTEAFF.

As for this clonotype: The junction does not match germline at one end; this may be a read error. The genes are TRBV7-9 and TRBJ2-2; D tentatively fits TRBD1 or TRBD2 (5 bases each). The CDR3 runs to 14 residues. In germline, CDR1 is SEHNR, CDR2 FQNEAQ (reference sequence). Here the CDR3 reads CASSIPSGTGELSF. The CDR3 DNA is TGTGCCAGCAGCATTCCATCTGGGACCGGGGAGCTGTCTTTT.

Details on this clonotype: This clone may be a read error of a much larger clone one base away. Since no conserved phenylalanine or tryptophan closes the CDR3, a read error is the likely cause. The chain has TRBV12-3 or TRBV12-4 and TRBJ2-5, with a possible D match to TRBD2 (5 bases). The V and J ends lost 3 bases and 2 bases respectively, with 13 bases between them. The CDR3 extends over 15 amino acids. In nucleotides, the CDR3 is TGTGCCAGCAGTTTTTGGGAGAACCGGCAAGAGACCCAGTACTCC. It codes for CASSFWENRQETQYS.

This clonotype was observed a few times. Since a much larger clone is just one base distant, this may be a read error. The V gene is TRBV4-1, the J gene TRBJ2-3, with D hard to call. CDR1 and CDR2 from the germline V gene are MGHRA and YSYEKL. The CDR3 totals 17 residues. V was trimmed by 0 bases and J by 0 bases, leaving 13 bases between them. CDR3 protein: CASSQEPVGPSTDTQYF. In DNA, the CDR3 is TGCGCCAGCAGCCAAGAACCGGTAGGTCCCAGCACAGATACGCAGTATTTT.

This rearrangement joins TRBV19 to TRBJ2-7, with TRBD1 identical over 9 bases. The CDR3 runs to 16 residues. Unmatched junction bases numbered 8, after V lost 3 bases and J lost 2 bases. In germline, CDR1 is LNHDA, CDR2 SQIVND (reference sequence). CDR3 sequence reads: CASSMRFDRGAYEQYF. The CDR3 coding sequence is TGTGCCAGTAGTATGCGATTCGACAGGGGGGCCTACGAGCAGTACTTC. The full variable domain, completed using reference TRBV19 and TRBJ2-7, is DGGITQSPKYLFRKEGQNVTLSCEQNLNHDAMYWYRQDPGQGLRLIYYSQIVNDFQKGDIAEGYSVSREKKESFPLTVTSAQKNPTAFYLCASSMRFDRGAYEQYFGPGTRLTVT.

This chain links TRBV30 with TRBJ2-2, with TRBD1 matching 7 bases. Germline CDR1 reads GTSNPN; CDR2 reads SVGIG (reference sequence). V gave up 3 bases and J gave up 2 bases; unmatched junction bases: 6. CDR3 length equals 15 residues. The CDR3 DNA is TGTGCCTGGAGGCCGGGACAGCAAAACACCGGGGAGCTGTTTTTT. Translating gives CAWRPGQQNTGELFF.

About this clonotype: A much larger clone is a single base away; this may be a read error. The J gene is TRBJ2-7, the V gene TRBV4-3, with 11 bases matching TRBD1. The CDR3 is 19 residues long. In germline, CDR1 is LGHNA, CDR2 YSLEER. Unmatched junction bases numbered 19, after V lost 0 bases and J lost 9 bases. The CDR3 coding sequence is TGCGCCAGCAGCCAAGAGGGCACTCACGCCGGGACAGGGGGTTATGTGCAGTACTTC. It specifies CASSQEGTHAGTGGYVQYF.

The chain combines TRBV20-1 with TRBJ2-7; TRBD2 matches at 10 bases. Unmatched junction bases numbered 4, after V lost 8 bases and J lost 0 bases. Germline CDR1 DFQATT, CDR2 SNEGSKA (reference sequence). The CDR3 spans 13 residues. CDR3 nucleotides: TGCAGTTCCCTAGCGGGAGCCTCCTACGAGCAGTACTTC. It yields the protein CSSLAGASYEQYF.

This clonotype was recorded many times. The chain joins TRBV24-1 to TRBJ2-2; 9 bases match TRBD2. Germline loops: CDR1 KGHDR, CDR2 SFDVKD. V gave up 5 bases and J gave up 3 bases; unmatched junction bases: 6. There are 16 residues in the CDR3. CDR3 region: CATSGRTSEDTGELFF. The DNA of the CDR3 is TGTGCCACCAGTGGCAGGACTAGCGAGGACACCGGGGAGCTGTTTTTT.

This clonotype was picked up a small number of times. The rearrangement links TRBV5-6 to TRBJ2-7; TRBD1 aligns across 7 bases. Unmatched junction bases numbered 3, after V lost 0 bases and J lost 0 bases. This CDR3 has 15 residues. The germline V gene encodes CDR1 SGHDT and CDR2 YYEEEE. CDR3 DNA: TGTGCCAGCAGCTTGGATTGGGACAGCTCCTACGAGCAGTACTTC. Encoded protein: CASSLDWDSSYEQYF.

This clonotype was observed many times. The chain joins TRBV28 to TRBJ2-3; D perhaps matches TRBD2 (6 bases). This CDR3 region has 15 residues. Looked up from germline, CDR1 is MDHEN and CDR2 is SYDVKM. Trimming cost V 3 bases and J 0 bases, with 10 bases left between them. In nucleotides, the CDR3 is TGTGCCAGCAGTTTGGGTGGGACTAGCACAGATACGCAGTATTTT. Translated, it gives CASSLGGTSTDTQYF.

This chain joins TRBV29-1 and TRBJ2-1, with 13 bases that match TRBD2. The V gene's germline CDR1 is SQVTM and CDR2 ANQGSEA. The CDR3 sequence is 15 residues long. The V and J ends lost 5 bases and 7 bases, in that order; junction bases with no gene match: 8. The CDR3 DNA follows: TGCAGCGTTCTTGGGACTAGCGGGATAAGAAATGAGCAGTTCTTC. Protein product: CSVLGTSGIRNEQFF.

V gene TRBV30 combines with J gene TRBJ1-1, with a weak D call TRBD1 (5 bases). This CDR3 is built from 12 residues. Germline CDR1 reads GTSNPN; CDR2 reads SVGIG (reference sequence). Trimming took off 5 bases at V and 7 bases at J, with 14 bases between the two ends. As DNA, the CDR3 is TGTGCCTGGGTCTATTGGGGGGGTGAAGCTTTCTTT. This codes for CAWVYWGGEAFF.

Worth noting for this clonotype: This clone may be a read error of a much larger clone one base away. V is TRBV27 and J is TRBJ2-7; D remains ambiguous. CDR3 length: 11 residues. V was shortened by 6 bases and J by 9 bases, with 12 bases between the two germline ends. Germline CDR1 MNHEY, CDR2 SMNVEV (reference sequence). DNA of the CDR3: TGTGCCAGCAGAGGCGGCCTCGGGCAGTACTTC. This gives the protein CASRGGLGQYF.

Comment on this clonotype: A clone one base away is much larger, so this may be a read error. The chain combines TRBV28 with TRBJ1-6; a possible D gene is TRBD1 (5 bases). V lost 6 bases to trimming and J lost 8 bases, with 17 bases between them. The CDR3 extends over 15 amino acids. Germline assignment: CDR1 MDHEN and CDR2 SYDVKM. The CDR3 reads CASSPRGLFHSPLHF. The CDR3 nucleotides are TGTGCCAGCAGCCCTCGGGGCCTATTTCATTCACCCCTCCACTTT.

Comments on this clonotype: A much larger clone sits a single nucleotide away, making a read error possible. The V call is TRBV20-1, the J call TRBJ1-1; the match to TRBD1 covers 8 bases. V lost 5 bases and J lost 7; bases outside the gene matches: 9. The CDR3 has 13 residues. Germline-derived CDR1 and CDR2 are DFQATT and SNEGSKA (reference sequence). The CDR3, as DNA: TGCAGTGCTCGACACAGGGACAGGCTTGAAGCTTTCTTT. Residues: CSARHRDRLEAFF.

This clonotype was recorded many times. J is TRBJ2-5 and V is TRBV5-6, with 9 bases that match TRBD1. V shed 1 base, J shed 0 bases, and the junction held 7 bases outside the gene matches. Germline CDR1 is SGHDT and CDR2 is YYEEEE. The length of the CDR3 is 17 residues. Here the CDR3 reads CASSLNPDRGHQETQYF. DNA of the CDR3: TGTGCCAGCAGCTTGAACCCGGACAGGGGCCACCAAGAGACCCAGTACTTC.

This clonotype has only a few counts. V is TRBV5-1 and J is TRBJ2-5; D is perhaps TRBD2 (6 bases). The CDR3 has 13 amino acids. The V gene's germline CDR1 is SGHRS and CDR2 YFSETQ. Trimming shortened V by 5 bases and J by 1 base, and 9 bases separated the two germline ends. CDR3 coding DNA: TGCGCCAGCAGAAGCGGGCCCCAAGAGACCCAGTACTTC. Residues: CASRSGPQETQYF.